Following are 13 T cell receptor beta chains from one sample sequenced in a study of T cells after yellow fever vaccination. TCRdb called the 5' RACE reads again in MiXCR, with one record for every CDR3 protein. This repertoire shows hundreds of thousands of distinct CDR3 sequences, 8.5% to 9% found once; its top ten account for 15% to 20%. The sequences come from PBMCs, collected on the day of the first yellow fever vaccination. The receptors stem from a man between 18 and 29 years old who received the YFV17D yellow fever vaccine.

The J gene is TRBJ1-1, the V gene TRBV5-1; the D gene is possibly TRBD1 (6 bases). Trimming removed 1 base at V and 1 base at J, with 11 bases between. Germline lookup yields CDR1 SGHRS and CDR2 YFSETQ. This CDR3 comprises 15 residues. This CDR3 reads CASSLIEGGNTEAFF. CDR3 nucleotide sequence: TGCGCCAGCAGCTTGATAGAGGGGGGGAACACTGAAGCTTTCTTT.

The chain joins TRBV24-1 to TRBJ1-1; the D gene is possibly TRBD1 (5 bases). CDR1 is KGHDR, CDR2 SFDVKD, per germline. Trimming left V 4 bases short and J 3 bases short, with 8 bases between. CDR3 length: 13 amino acids. The CDR3 protein is CATSERGYTEAFF. The DNA of the CDR3 is TGTGCCACCAGTGAAAGGGGCTACACTGAAGCTTTCTTT.

This clonotype was seen a few times. The rearrangement links TRBV20-1 to TRBJ2-1; D may be TRBD2 (6 bases). Trimming shortened V by 5 bases and J by 4 bases, and 9 bases separated the two germline ends. This CDR3 has 12 residues. CDR1 DFQATT and CDR2 SNEGSKA come from the germline V gene (reference sequence). In DNA, the CDR3 is TGCAGTGCTGGGGGAGGTTACAATGAGCAGTTCTTC. Protein: CSAGGGYNEQFF.

The chain joins TRBV6-1 to TRBJ2-6; D tentatively reads TRBD1 or TRBD2 (5 bases each). V was clipped by 2 bases and J by 10 bases, with 15 bases between them. Looked up from germline, CDR1 is MNHNS and CDR2 is SASEGT. This CDR3 has 15 residues. In DNA, the CDR3 is TGTGCCAGCAGTGAAATCCGTGTCAGGGAGAACGTCCTGACTTTC. As protein: CASSEIRVRENVLTF.

This sequence joins TRBV5-1 and TRBJ1-4; D remains unclear. The V and J ends lost 4 bases and 1 base respectively, with 11 bases between them. The CDR3 has 15 amino acids. Per the germline V gene, CDR1 is SGHRS and CDR2 is YFSETQ. This chain's CDR3 is CASSISGGTNEKLFF. The CDR3 nucleotides read TGCGCCAGCAGCATCTCAGGAGGAACTAATGAAAAACTGTTTTTT.

This clonotype was observed many times. The chain is built from TRBV7-2 and TRBJ2-6; no reliable D call. V was trimmed by 4 bases and J by 4 bases, leaving 11 bases between them. The CDR3 runs 15 residues. Germline V gene data show CDR1 as SGHTA and CDR2 as FQGNSA. CDR3: CASSSYSLGANVLTF. The CDR3 DNA reads as TGTGCCAGCAGCTCCTATAGCCTCGGGGCCAACGTCCTGACTTTC.

This clonotype has only a few counts. V gene TRBV5-1 combines with J gene TRBJ2-3; 10 bases are a match to TRBD2. CDR1 SGHRS and CDR2 YFSETQ come from the germline V gene. V shed 6 bases, J shed 2 bases, and the junction held 6 bases outside the gene matches. CDR3 length: 15 residues. The CDR3 region has the DNA TGCGCCAGCAAAAAAAGCGGGGGGGCCACAGATACGCAGTATTTT. As protein: CASKKSGGATDTQYF.

This clonotype has only a few counts. J is TRBJ1-5 and V is TRBV6-8; 8 nucleotides match TRBD1. CDR3 length: 15 residues. In germline, CDR1 is MNHGY, CDR2 SAAAGT. Trimming cost V 7 bases and J 0 bases; bases outside gene matches: 5. The CDR3 nucleotides are TGTGCCAGCATCGGGGACAGGAATAGCAATCAGCCCCAGCATTTT. Its protein product is CASIGDRNSNQPQHF.

This clonotype was counted at least ten times. The chain joins TRBV7-8 to TRBJ2-3; possibly TRBD2 for D (6 bases). CDR1 SGHVS and CDR2 FQNEAQ come from the germline V gene. V lost 4 bases, J lost 5 bases, and 16 bases lay in between. This CDR3 contains 15 residues. CDR3 nucleotides: TGTGCCAGCAGCTCGCAGGCGCTGGGGGGAGATACGCAGTATTTT. Translating it yields CASSSQALGGDTQYF. The whole variable domain, remainder taken from reference TRBV7-8 and TRBJ2-3, is GAGVSQSPRYKVAKRGQDVALRCDPISGHVSLFWYQQALGQGPEFLTYFQNEAQLDKSGLPSDRFFAERPEGSVSTLKIQRTQQEDSAVYLCASSSQALGGDTQYFGPGTRLTVL.

This clonotype was observed many times. V and J are TRBV7-7 and TRBJ2-5; D is perhaps TRBD2 (6 bases). The V gene lost 1 base and the J gene lost 4 bases, with 13 bases spanning the gap. The CDR3 sequence is 15 residues long. From germline, CDR1 is SSHAT and CDR2 FNYEAQ (reference sequence). The CDR3 DNA reads as TGTGCCAGCAGCTTAGGCGGGGAGCCTTTAGAGACCCAGTACTTC. It specifies CASSLGGEPLETQYF.

This clonotype was observed a few times. This chain links TRBV4-1 with TRBJ2-1, with TRBD2 matching 13 bases. The CDR3 sequence is 15 residues long. Germline V lookup: CDR1 MGHRA, CDR2 YSYEKL. V gave up 6 bases and J gave up 5 bases; unmatched junction bases: 4. The CDR3 DNA follows: TGCGCCAGCAGATCGGGACTAGCGGGGAACAATGAGCAGTTCTTC. This encodes CASRSGLAGNNEQFF.

There are a few counts of this clonotype. V is TRBV11-2 and J is TRBJ1-2; tentative D call: TRBD1 (5 bases). V gave up 2 bases and J gave up 3 bases, with 22 bases separating them. CDR1 is SGHAT, CDR2 FQNNGV, per germline. The CDR3 has 18 residues. DNA of the CDR3: TGTGCCAGCAGCTTACGGGTTGGGGGACCGGTTGATCACTATGGCTACACCTTC. Translated, it gives CASSLRVGGPVDHYGYTF.

The table lists this clonotype with a few counts. The CDR3 loop reads CASSPQTGSANNEQFF. The CDR3 nucleotides are TGTGCCAGCTCACCACAGACAGGGTCAGCAAACAATGAGCAGTTCTTC. The chain joins TRBV18 to TRBJ2-1; TRBD1 agrees at 7 bases. V dropped 1 base and J dropped 5; count of bases not matched to a gene: 8. CDR1 is KGHSH, CDR2 LQKENI, per germline. The CDR3 extends over 16 amino acids. Together with reference TRBV18 and TRBJ2-1, the CDR3 gives the full variable domain: NAGVMQNPRHLVRRRGQEARLRCSPMKGHSHVYWYRQLPEEGLKFMVYLQKENIIDESGMPKERFSAEFPKEGPSILRIQQVVRGDSAAYFCASSPQTGSANNEQFFGPGTRLTVL.